This TCR beta chain was obtained from a study of CD8 T cells in ankylosing spondylitis. This clonotype was seen at least ten times. There are 10 residues in the CDR3. V lost 9 bases and J lost 6, with 7 bases in between. CDR1 and CDR2 (germline): ENHRY, SYGVKD. Libraries of TCR beta came from quantitative 5'-RACE with molecular barcodes. TCRdb reprocessed the 5' RACE reads with MiXCR, giving one entry per CDR3 protein. The sample lists approximately 100,000 distinct CDR3 sequences, 7.5% to 9% occurring once. The sequencing input was blood, either unsorted or a sorted T cell fraction (not recorded which). The sequence derives from a male donor with ankylosing spondylitis or in good health (not recorded which). V is TRBV10-3 and J is TRBJ2-3; no definite D call. For the CDR3, the DNA is TGTGCCATTGGTTCGGATACGCAGTATTTT. Protein: CAIGSDTQYF.